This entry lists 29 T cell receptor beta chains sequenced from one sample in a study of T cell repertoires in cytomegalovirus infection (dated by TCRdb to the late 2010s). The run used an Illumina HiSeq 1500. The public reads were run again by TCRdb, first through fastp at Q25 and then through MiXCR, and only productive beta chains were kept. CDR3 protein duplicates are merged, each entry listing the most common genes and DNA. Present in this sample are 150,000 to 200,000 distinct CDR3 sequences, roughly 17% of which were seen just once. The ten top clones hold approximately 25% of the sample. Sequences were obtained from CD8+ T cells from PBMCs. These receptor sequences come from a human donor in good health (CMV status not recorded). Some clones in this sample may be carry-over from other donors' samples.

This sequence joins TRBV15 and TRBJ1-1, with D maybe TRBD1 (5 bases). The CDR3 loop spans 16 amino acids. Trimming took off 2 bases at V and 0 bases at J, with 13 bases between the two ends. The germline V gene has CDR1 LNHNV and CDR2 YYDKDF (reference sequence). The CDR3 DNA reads TGTGCCACCAGCAGAACCCGTGCAGGGCTGAACACTGAAGCTTTCTTT. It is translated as CATSRTRAGLNTEAFF. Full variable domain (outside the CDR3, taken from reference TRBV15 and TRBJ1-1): DAMVIQNPRYQVTQFGKPVTLSCSQTLNHNVMYWYQQKSSQAPKLLFHYYDKDFNNEADTPDNFQSRRPNTSFCFLDIRSPGLGDTAMYLCATSRTRAGLNTEAFFGQGTRLTVV.

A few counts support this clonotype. The DNA for the CDR3 is TGTGCCAGCAGTGAGTGGCGCAAGCCGACAGATACGCAGTATTTT. As protein: CASSEWRKPTDTQYF. The V gene is TRBV2, the J gene TRBJ2-3; D unclear. Trimming shortened V by 3 bases and J by 3 bases, and 13 bases separated the two germline ends. The germline V gene encodes CDR1 SNHLY and CDR2 FYNNEI. The CDR3 totals 15 residues.

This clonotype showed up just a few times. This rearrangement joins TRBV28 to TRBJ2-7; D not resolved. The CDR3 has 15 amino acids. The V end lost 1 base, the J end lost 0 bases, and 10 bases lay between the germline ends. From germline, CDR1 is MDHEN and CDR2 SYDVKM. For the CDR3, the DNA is TGTGCCAGCAGTTTATCCGTGGGGAACTCCTACGAGCAGTACTTC. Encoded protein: CASSLSVGNSYEQYF. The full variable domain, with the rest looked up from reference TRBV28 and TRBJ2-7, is DVKVTQSSRYLVKRTGEKVFLECVQDMDHENMFWYRQDPGLGLRLIYFSYDVKMKEKGDIPEGYSVSREKKERFSLILESASTNQTSMYLCASSLSVGNSYEQYFGPGTRLTVT.

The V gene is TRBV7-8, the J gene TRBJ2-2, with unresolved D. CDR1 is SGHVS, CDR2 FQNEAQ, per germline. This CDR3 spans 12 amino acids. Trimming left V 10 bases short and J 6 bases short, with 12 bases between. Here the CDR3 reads CAITTYPGELFF. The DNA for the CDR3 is TGTGCCATTACGACATACCCCGGGGAGCTGTTTTTT.

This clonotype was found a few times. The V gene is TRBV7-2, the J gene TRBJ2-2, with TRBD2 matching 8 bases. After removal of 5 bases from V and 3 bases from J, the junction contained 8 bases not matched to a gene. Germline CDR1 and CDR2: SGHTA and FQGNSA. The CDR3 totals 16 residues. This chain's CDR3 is CASSPRYGGDTGELFF. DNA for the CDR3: TGTGCCAGCAGCCCTAGATACGGGGGGGACACCGGGGAGCTGTTTTTT.

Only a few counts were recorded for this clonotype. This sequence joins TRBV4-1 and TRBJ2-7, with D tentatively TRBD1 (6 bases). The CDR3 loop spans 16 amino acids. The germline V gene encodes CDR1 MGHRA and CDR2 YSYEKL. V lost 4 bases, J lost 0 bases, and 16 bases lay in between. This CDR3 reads CASSRTGHPSSYEQYF. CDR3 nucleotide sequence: TGCGCCAGCAGCCGAACAGGGCACCCGAGCTCCTACGAGCAGTACTTC.

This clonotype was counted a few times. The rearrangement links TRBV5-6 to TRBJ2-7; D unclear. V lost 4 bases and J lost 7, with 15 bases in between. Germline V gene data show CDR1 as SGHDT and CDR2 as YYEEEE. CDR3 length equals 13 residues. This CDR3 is CASSGRTGMEQYF. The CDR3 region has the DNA TGTGCCAGCAGCGGTCGGACGGGCATGGAGCAGTACTTC.

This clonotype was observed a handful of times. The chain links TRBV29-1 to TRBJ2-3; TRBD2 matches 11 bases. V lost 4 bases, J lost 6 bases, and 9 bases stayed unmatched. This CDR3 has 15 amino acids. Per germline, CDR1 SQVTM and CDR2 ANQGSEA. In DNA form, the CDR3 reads TGCAGCGTTGTGACTAGCGGGGTCACAAGGGATACGCAGTATTTT. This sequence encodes CSVVTSGVTRDTQYF.

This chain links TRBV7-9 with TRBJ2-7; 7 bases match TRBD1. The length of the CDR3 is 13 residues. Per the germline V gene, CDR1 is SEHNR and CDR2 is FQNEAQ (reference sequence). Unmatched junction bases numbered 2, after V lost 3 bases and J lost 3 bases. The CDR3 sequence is CASSLNRGYEQYF. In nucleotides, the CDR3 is TGTGCCAGCAGCTTGAACAGGGGCTACGAGCAGTACTTC.

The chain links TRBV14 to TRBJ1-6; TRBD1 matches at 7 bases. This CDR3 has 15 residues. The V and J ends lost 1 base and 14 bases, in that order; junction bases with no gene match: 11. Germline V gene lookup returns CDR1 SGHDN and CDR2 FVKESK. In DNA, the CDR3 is TGTGCCAGCAGCCAAGGAGGGGGCAGGGAAAGATCCCTCCACTTT. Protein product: CASSQGGGRERSLHF.

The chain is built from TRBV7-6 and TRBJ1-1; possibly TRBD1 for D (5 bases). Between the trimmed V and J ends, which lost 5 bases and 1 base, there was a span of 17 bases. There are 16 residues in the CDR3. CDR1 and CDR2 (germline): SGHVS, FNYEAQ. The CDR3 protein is CASSLPTGEANTEAFF. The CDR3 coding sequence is TGTGCCAGCAGCCTCCCAACGGGGGAAGCGAACACTGAAGCTTTCTTT.

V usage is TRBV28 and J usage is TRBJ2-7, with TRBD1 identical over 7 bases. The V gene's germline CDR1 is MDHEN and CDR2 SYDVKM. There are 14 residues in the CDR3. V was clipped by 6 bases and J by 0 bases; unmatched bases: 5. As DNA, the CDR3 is TGTGCCAGCAGAACAGGGGAGCACTCCTACGAGCAGTACTTC. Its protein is CASRTGEHSYEQYF.

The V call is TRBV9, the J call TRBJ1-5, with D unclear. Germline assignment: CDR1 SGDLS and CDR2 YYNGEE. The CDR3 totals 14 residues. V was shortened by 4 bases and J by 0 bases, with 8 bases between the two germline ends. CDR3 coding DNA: TGTGCCAGCAGCAAGCTGGATAGCAATCAGCCCCAGCATTTT. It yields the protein CASSKLDSNQPQHF.

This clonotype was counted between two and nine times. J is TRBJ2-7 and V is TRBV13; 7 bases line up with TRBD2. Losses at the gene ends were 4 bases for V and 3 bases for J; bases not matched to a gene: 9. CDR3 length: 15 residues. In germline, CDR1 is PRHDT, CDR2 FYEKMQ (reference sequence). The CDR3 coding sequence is TGTGCCAGCAGCTCAAGCGGGGAAGGGGTCTACGAGCAGTACTTC. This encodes CASSSSGEGVYEQYF.

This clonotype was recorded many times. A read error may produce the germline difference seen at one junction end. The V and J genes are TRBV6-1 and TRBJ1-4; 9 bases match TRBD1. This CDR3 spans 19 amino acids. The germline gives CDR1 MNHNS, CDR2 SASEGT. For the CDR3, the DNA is TGTGCCAGCAGTAAAGCCGGGACAGGGCTCCCTCGACGGCATGAAAAACTGTTTTTT. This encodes CASSKAGTGLPRRHEKLFF.

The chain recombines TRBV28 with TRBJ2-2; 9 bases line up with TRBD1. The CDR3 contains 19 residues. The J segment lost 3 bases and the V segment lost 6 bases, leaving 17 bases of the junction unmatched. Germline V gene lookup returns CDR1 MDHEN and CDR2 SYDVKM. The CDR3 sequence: CASSPPGQGESLDTGELFF. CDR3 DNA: TGTGCCAGCAGCCCTCCGGGACAGGGAGAGTCTTTGGACACCGGGGAGCTGTTTTTT.

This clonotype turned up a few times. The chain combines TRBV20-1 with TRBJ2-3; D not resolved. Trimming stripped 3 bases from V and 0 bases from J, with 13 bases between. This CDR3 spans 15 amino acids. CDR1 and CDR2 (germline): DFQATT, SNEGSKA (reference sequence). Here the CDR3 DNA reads TGCAGTGCTAGGGACCAGGCGTCTAGCACAGATACGCAGTATTTT. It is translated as CSARDQASSTDTQYF.

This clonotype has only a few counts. In DNA, the CDR3 is TGTGCCAGCAGCCCGGCCCAGGGGTTGGAGACCCAGTACTTC. Protein: CASSPAQGLETQYF. The V call is TRBV7-2, the J call TRBJ2-5; D is possibly TRBD1 (6 bases). CDR1 SGHTA and CDR2 FQGNSA come from the germline V gene. Deletions cut 5 bases from V and 5 bases from J, with 15 bases between. The CDR3 has 14 amino acids.

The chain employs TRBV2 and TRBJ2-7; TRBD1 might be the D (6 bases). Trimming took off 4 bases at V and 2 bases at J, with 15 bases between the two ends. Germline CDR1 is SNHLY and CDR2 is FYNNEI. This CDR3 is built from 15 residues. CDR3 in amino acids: CASSVGAGVTYEQYF. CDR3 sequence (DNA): TGTGCCAGCAGTGTGGGGGCAGGAGTTACCTACGAGCAGTACTTC.

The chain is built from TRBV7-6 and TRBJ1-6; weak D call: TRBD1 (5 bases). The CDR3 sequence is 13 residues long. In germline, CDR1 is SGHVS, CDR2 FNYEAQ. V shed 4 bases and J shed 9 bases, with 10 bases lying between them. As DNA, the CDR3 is TGTGCCAGCAGCTCGGCGGGGGTTTCACCCCTCCACTTT. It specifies CASSSAGVSPLHF.

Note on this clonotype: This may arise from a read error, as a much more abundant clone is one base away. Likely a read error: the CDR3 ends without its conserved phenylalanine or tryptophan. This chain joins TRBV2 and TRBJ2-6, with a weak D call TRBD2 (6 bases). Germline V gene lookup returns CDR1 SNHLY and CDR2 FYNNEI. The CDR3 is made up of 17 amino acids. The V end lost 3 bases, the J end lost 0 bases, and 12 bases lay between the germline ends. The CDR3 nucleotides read TGTGCCAGCAGTGAGAGACTAGACCGCTCTGGGGCCAACGTCCTGACTTTA. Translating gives CASSERLDRSGANVLTL.

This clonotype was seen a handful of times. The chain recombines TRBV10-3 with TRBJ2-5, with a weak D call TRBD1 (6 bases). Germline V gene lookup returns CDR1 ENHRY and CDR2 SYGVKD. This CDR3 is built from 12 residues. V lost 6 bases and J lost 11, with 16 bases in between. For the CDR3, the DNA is TGTGCCATCAGGACGGACAGCTCATCTCAGTACTTC. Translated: CAIRTDSSSQYF.

The CDR3 loop reads CASSESIPTEAFF. CDR3 sequence (DNA): TGCGCCAGCAGTGAGTCGATCCCCACTGAAGCTTTCTTT. The rearrangement uses TRBV10-1 and TRBJ1-1; D not resolved. This CDR3 spans 13 amino acids. With 0 bases removed from V and 4 bases from J, the gap between germline ends came to 6 bases. The germline V gene has CDR1 WNHNN and CDR2 SYGVQD (reference sequence).

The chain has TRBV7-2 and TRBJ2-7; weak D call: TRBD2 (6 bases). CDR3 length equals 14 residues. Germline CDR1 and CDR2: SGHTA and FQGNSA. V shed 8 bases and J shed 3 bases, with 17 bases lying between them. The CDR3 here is CASGPSEGDYEQYF. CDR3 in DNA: TGTGCCAGCGGCCCGTCGGAGGGAGACTACGAGCAGTACTTC.

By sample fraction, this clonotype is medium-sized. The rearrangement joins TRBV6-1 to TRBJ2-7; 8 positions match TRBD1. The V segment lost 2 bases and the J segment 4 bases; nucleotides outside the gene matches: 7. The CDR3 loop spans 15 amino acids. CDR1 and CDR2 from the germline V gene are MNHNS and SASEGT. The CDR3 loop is CASSEKETGAYEQYF. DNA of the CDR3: TGTGCCAGCAGTGAAAAGGAGACAGGGGCATACGAGCAGTACTTC.

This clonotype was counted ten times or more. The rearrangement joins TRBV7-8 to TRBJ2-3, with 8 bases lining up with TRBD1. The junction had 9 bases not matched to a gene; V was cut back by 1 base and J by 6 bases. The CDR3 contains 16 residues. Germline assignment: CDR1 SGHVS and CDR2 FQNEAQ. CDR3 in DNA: TGTGCCAGCAGCTTAGACGGACAGGGCCAGGAGGATACGCAGTATTTT. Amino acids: CASSLDGQGQEDTQYF.

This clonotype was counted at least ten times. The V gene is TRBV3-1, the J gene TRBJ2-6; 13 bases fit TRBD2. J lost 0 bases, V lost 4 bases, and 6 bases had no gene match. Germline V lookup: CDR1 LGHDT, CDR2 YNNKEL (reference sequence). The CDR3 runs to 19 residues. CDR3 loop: CASSRRLAGGSSGANVLTF. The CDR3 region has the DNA TGTGCCAGCAGCCGCCGACTAGCGGGGGGCTCCTCTGGGGCCAACGTCCTGACTTTC.

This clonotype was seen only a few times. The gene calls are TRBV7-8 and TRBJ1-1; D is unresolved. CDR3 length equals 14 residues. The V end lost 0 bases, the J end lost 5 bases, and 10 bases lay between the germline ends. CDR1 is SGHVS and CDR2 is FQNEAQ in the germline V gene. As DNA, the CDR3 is TGTGCCAGCAGCTTAGCCAGTATGGATACTGAAGCTTTCTTT. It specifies CASSLASMDTEAFF.

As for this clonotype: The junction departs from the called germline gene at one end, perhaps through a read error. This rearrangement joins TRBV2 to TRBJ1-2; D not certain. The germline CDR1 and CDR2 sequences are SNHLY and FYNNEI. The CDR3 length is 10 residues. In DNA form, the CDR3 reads TGTGTCAGCAGTGTGAATGGCTACACCTTC. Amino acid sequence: CVSSVNGYTF.